The TCR beta chain under discussion was sequenced for a study of shared clonotypes between healthy human individuals. This CDR3 region has 15 residues. V was clipped by 2 bases and J by 6 bases, with 13 bases between them. CDR1 and CDR2 from the germline V gene are MNHEY and SVGAGI. Clones were sequenced by immunoSEQ multiplex PCR, and TCRdb holds only the in-frame ones, with some missing. Found here are approximately 2.5 million clones, 93% of them singletons; the top ten hold about 0.38%. The chain recombines TRBV6-5 with TRBJ2-2; a weak D match, TRBD2 (5 bases). This TCR came from a man younger than 35 in good health. Some clones in this sample may be carry-over from other donors' samples. Material: naive CD4+ T cells from PBMCs. Subset in this sample: CD45RA+ positively selected. The CDR3, as DNA: TGTGCCAGCAGTTACCCAAGAGCGGTTCCCGGGGAGCTGTTTTTT. As protein: CASSYPRAVPGELFF.